The TCR beta chain described here comes from a study of CD8 T cells in ankylosing spondylitis. This clonotype was seen at least ten times. Antigen: not known. General study results and limits: Prior work had noted some motif variants in reactive arthritis blood and synovial fluid. In ankylosing spondylitis blood, a motif of roughly eight highly homologous TCR beta variants appeared characteristic.

TCRdb reprocessed the 5' RACE reads with MiXCR, giving one entry per CDR3 protein. The sample shows fewer than 550,000 distinct CDR3 sequences, less than 6% of them seen only once. The CDR3 is 16 residues long. V lost 1 base to trimming and J lost 5 bases; unmatched junction nucleotides: 7. Germline assignment: CDR1 LGHNA and CDR2 YSLEER. The sample was blood, either unsorted or a sorted T cell fraction (not recorded which). The V gene is TRBV4-3, the J gene TRBJ2-5, with 10 bases fitting TRBD2. This sequence originates from a male donor with ankylosing spondylitis. The CDR3 is CASSQGPSGGKETQYF. CDR3 nucleotides: TGCGCCAGCAGCCAAGGCCCTAGCGGGGGAAAGGAGACCCAGTACTTC.